These 9 T cell receptor beta chains came from one sample sequenced in a study of CD39 and CD103 CD8 tumor-infiltrating T cells. Method: immunoSEQ multiplex PCR; TCRdb's copy keeps in-frame clones and lacks some. The table shows about 17,000 clones, with 80% to 95% occurring only once. The sequencing sample was made of CD8+ T cells sorted from blood. The subset here: total memory CD8 T cells (CD45RA-CCR7+/-) from blood or uninvolved lymph node. These receptor sequences come from a human donor with head and neck squamous cell carcinoma.

The J gene is TRBJ2-1, the V gene TRBV6-1, with TRBD2 matching 9 bases. Germline V gene sequence: CDR1 MNHNS, CDR2 SASEGT. CDR3 length: 15 residues. V lost 7 bases, J lost 1 base, and 5 bases stayed unmatched. CDR3 sequence: CASTPTSGSYNEQFF. In nucleotides, the CDR3 is TGTGCCAGCACCCCGACTAGCGGATCCTACAATGAGCAGTTCTTC.

The chain couples TRBV6-5 to TRBJ2-3, with 13 bases matching TRBD2. The CDR3 totals 14 residues. From germline, CDR1 is MNHEY and CDR2 SVGAGI. The ends lost 5 bases at V and 6 bases at J; junction bases unmatched: 2. CDR3 sequence: CASSGLAGVDTQYF. Written as DNA, the CDR3 is TGTGCCAGCAGTGGACTAGCGGGGGTTGATACGCAGTATTTT.

The gene calls are TRBV5-5 and TRBJ1-1; D is possibly TRBD1 (5 bases). V was cut by 1 base and J by 0 bases, with 10 bases left in between. The CDR3 is made up of 15 amino acids. Germline V gene sequence: CDR1 SGHKS, CDR2 YYEKEE (reference sequence). DNA for the CDR3: TGTGCCAGCAGCTTGTTGGCAGGGATGAACACTGAAGCTTTCTTT. Amino acid sequence: CASSLLAGMNTEAFF.

The rearrangement links TRBV2 to TRBJ2-1; TRBD1 agrees at 9 bases. The CDR3 runs 15 residues. Germline CDR1 is SNHLY and CDR2 is FYNNEI. The V and J ends lost 4 bases and 8 bases, in that order; junction bases with no gene match: 9. The CDR3 nucleotides read TGTGCCAGCAGTGTTGACGGGACAGGGAGGTATGAGCAGTTCTTC. Amino acids: CASSVDGTGRYEQFF.

The rearrangement uses TRBV11-2 and TRBJ2-1, with D unclear. This CDR3 is 16 amino acids long. The V and J ends lost 0 bases and 6 bases respectively, with 15 bases between them. Germline V gene data show CDR1 as SGHAT and CDR2 as FQNNGV. CDR3 sequence reads: CASSLDVFRYPNEQFF. The CDR3 DNA reads as TGTGCCAGCAGCTTAGATGTTTTCAGATACCCCAATGAGCAGTTCTTC. Combining the CDR3 with reference TRBV11-2 and TRBJ2-1 gives the whole variable domain EAGVAQSPRYKIIEKRQSVAFWCNPISGHATLYWYQQILGQGPKLLIQFQNNGVVDDSQLPKDRFSAERLKGVDSTLKIQPAKLEDSAVYLCASSLDVFRYPNEQFFGPGTRLTVL.

The chain joins TRBV7-9 to TRBJ2-3; the match to TRBD2 covers 8 bases. The CDR3 sequence is 15 residues long. V shed 2 bases and J 9 bases; nucleotides not matched to a gene: 10. Germline values: CDR1 SEHNR, CDR2 FQNEAQ (reference sequence). The CDR3 bases are TGTGCCAGCAGCTTACAACCGGGACTAGTTGGGACGCAGTATTTT. This gives the protein CASSLQPGLVGTQYF.

J is TRBJ1-2 and V is TRBV9, with 7 bases aligning to TRBD1. Germline-derived CDR1 and CDR2 are SGDLS and YYNGEE. The CDR3 runs 16 residues. V dropped 0 bases and J dropped 4; count of bases not matched to a gene: 9. CDR3 DNA sequence: TGTGCCAGCAGCGTAGACGGGACAGCTATGTCCTATGGCTACACCTTC. Translated: CASSVDGTAMSYGYTF.

This clone was seen more than once but under ten times. The chain joins TRBV7-8 to TRBJ2-1; D may be TRBD1 (5 bases). Germline V gives CDR1 SGHVS, CDR2 FQNEAQ. CDR3 size: 15 residues. Trimming took 2 bases from V and 3 from J, leaving 11 bases between them. The CDR3 nucleotides are TGTGCCAGCAGCTTAACCAGGGTGGGCTACAATGAGCAGTTCTTC. Protein: CASSLTRVGYNEQFF.

V usage is TRBV5-1 and J usage is TRBJ2-2, with TRBD1 matching 11 bases. Germline CDR1 reads SGHRS; CDR2 reads YFSETQ. The ends lost 3 bases at V and 10 bases at J; junction bases unmatched: 5. This CDR3 spans 14 amino acids. The CDR3 region has the DNA TGCGCCAGCAGCTGGGGGACAGGGGGTACGGAGCTGTTTTTT. Translated: CASSWGTGGTELFF.